The clone carrying this TCR beta chain was observed a few times. Symptom resolution, clearance, or two negative PCRs marked donors in Cohort 3 as recovered. Per the study methods: Reference gene primer amplification in the assay estimated nucleated cell counts. The table came from immunoSEQ multiplex PCR; TCRdb's copy has only in-frame clones and leaves some out. V, J and clone size reflect that table, while D and trimming were determined from the DNA. The profile shows about 130,000 clones, around 85% of them singletons. The sample belongs to a study of blood T cell repertoires in COVID-19. Study-wide context: Samples came from the United States, Italy and Spain, spanning acute and convalescent COVID-19.

Germline V gene sequence: CDR1 SGHTA, CDR2 FQGTGA. V lost 2 bases to trimming and J lost 6 bases, with 12 bases between them. CDR3 length: 14 amino acids. The chain is built from TRBV7-3 and TRBJ2-3; tentative D call: TRBD2 (6 bases). The sequencing input was PBMCs or T cells enriched from blood (not recorded which). The clonotype originates from a middle-aged man who had recovered from COVID-19. CDR3 DNA sequence: TGTGCCAGCAGCTTAGGGATTCGGGGGGATACGCAGTATTTT. It encodes CASSLGIRGDTQYF.